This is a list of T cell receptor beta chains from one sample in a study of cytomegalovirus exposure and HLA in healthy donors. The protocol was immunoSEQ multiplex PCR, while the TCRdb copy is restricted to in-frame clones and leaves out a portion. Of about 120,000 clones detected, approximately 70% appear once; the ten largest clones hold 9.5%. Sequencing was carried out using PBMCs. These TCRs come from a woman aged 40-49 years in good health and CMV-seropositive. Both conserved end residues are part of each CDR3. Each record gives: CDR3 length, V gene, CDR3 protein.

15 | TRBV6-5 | CASSPTSGPEREQFF
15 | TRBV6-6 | CASAKGEQGFYEQYF
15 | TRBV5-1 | CASSYATGGGTEAFF
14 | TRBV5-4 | CASSPEGLAGEQFF
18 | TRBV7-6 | CASSRLAGDYYSTDTQYF
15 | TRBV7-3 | CASSPTHGGIYEQYF
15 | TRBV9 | CASRAQTVMNTEAFF
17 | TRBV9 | CASTPGDRHLLNTEAFF
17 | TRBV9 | CASSVATDNLVNTEAFF
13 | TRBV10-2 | CASTLSGAGGYTF
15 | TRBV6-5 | CASSYSGQGAYEQYF
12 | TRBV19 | CASTGRYTEAFF
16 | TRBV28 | CASSLVYRTSRYEQYF
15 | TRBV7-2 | CASSPAGGLSYEQYF
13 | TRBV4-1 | CASSQGVTGFQFF
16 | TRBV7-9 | CASSLGTGYKADTQYF
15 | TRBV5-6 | CASSFTDSSQETQYF
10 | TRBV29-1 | CSASTDTQYF
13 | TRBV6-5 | CASSSGGGEKLFF
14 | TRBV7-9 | CASSLRSGSYEQYF
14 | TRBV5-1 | CASSLIGGIYEQYF
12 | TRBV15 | CATSRDRFQQYF
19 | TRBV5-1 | CASSPDPAGPETGQDEQFF
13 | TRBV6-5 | CASRTPDSYEQYF
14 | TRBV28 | CASSRHRGSTEAFF
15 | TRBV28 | CASSPPSGGWNEQFF
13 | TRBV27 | CASKPTGPQPQHF
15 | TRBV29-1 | CSVEDRGNSYNEQFF
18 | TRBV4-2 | CASSQVGLAGGLGNEQFF
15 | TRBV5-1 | CASSLALASSYEQYF
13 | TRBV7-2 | CASSLQGDYGYTF
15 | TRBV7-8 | CASSPSGAWEDTQYF
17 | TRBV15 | CATSRGPTRTGGNGYTF
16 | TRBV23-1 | CASSHGTSDFTGELFF
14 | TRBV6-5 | CASSTDRGRYGYTF
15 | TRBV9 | CASSAGTGGTDTQYF
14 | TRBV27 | CASRLGASANEQFF
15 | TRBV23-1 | CASSPTYSVRYGYTF
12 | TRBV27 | CASSFGGDTQYF
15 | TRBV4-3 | CASSQDNGGNTEAFF
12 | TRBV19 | CATGQGGNEQFF
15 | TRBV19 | CASSMGLAGVNEQFF
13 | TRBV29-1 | CSVVEGFDYGYTF
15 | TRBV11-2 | CASRPAGGNQETQYF
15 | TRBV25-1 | CASSGDRDPNEKLFF
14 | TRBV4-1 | CASSQDPSNSPLHF
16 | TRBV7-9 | CASSQPGGTDSYEQYF
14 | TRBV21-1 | CASSANRAYYGYTF
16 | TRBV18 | CASSPASGGIQETQYF
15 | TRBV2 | CASSPLAGVKNIQYF
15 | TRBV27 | CASSIEPGGIYGYTF
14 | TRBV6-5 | CASTKGQGISPQHF
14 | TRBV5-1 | CASSLQVLTTEAFF